These 26 T cell receptor beta chains came from one sample sequenced in a study of blood T cells in healthy people across ages. Combining a sample-barcoded 5' primer with a J-beta primer mix, a second PCR ran for about 7 to 12 cycles. TCRdb re-called the 5' RACE reads with MiXCR, one entry per CDR3 protein. Of 980,000 or so distinct CDR3 sequences detected, about 44% appear once; the ten largest clones hold roughly an eighth. The sequenced material came from blood. The receptors stem from a man aged 25-45 years in good health.

In its sample, this clonotype was seen a few times. V gene TRBV9 combines with J gene TRBJ2-3; 14 nucleotides match TRBD2. This CDR3 region has 18 residues. The germline V gene encodes CDR1 SGDLS and CDR2 YYNGEE. V was clipped by 2 bases and J by 2 bases; unmatched bases: 7. In DNA, the CDR3 is TGTGCCAGCAGCGTGTACGGGACTAGCGGGGGAACCACAGATACGCAGTATTTT. It codes for CASSVYGTSGGTTDTQYF.

This chain links TRBV7-9 with TRBJ2-3; 7 nucleotides agree with TRBD2. Per the germline V gene, CDR1 is SEHNR and CDR2 is FQNEAQ (reference sequence). There are 15 residues in the CDR3. Losses at the gene ends were 5 bases for V and 6 bases for J; bases not matched to a gene: 11. DNA of the CDR3: TGTGCCAGCAGCCGCCGGGACTATGATTTCGATACGCAGTATTTT. It translates to CASSRRDYDFDTQYF.

Turning to this clonotype: This may be a read error, as it is one base from a much larger clone. This chain uses TRBV5-1 with TRBJ1-2; TRBD1 aligns across 8 bases. With 0 bases clipped from V and 3 bases from J, the junction kept 1 base outside the gene matches. Germline V gives CDR1 SGHRS, CDR2 YFSETQ. This CDR3 comprises 14 residues. In DNA, the CDR3 is TGCGCCAGCAGCTTGGACAGGGGGGACTATGGCTACACCTTC. This codes for CASSLDRGDYGYTF.

This clonotype was seen only once. The CDR3 DNA reads TGCGCCAGCAGCCAAGAAGGGCTCGACTACGAGCAGTACTTC. Translated: CASSQEGLDYEQYF. The gene calls are TRBV4-1 and TRBJ2-7; D gene ambiguous. Germline loops: CDR1 MGHRA, CDR2 YSYEKL. CDR3 length: 14 residues. Trimming stripped 0 bases from V and 3 bases from J, with 9 bases between.

This chain links TRBV10-3 with TRBJ1-5, with D perhaps matching TRBD1 (5 bases). Per germline, CDR1 ENHRY and CDR2 SYGVKD. V was cut by 2 bases and J by 7 bases, with 12 bases left in between. The CDR3 contains 14 residues. The CDR3 spells CAISERQGRQPQHF. The DNA of the CDR3 is TGTGCCATCAGTGAGAGGCAGGGTAGACAGCCCCAGCATTTT.

The chain employs TRBV25-1 and TRBJ2-1; 9 nucleotides agree with TRBD1. CDR3 size: 13 residues. CDR1 is MGHDK and CDR2 is SYGVNS in the germline V gene. The V gene end was trimmed by 8 bases and the J gene end by 6 bases; junction bases not matched to a gene: 5. The CDR3 is CASGRTGANEQFF. As DNA, the CDR3 is TGTGCCAGCGGACGGACAGGGGCCAATGAGCAGTTCTTC. The whole variable domain, remainder taken from reference TRBV25-1 and TRBJ2-1, is EADIYQTPRYLVIGTGKKITLECSQTMGHDKMYWYQQDPGMELHLIHYSYGVNSTEKGDLSSESTVSRIRTEHFPLTLESARPSHTSQYLCASGRTGANEQFFGPGTRLTVL.

This clonotype was seen only a few times. V usage is TRBV27 and J usage is TRBJ1-6; D is unclear. Germline-derived CDR1 and CDR2 are MNHEY and SMNVEV (reference sequence). V was pared by 2 bases and J by 7 bases, with 12 bases between. The CDR3 covers 15 residues. The CDR3 coding sequence is TGTGCCAGCAGTTTAATGGGTATTGGCAATTCACCCCTCCACTTT. Its protein product is CASSLMGIGNSPLHF.

In its sample, this clonotype was seen many times. The chain has TRBV5-5 and TRBJ2-5; unclear D gene. The CDR3 sequence is 14 residues long. Trimming took off 0 bases at V and 5 bases at J, with 11 bases between the two ends. Germline-derived CDR1 and CDR2 are SGHKS and YYEKEE (reference sequence). The CDR3 loop is CASSLGQEWETQYF. As DNA, the CDR3 is TGTGCCAGCAGCTTGGGGCAGGAATGGGAGACCCAGTACTTC.

The chain has TRBV4-1 and TRBJ1-5, with 11 bases aligning to TRBD1. V was pared by 3 bases and J by 5 bases, with 6 bases of the junction left unmatched. The CDR3 covers 16 residues. The germline CDR1 and CDR2 sequences are MGHRA and YSYEKL. The CDR3: CASSQLRTGGHQPQHF. The CDR3 DNA sequence: TGCGCCAGCAGCCAGCTCAGGACAGGGGGCCATCAGCCCCAGCATTTT.

Written as DNA, the CDR3 is TGCAGCGTTGAAGAACAAGATCAGCCCCAGCATTTT. This gives the protein CSVEEQDQPQHF. The chain combines TRBV29-1 with TRBJ1-5; D remains unclear. V dropped 0 bases and J dropped 5 bases, with 5 bases sitting between them. The CDR3 is made up of 12 amino acids. Germline values: CDR1 SQVTM, CDR2 ANQGSEA.

Worth noting for this clonotype: One junction end does not reproduce the germline sequence, and a read error may be involved. This chain uses TRBV27 with TRBJ1-5; D uncertain. Germline V gene sequence: CDR1 MNHEY, CDR2 SMNVEV (reference sequence). This CDR3 region has 14 residues. The chain's CDR3 is CAGSLGRSNQPQHF. Written as DNA, the CDR3 is TGTGCCGGCAGTTTAGGGCGTAGCAATCAGCCCCAGCATTTT.

V gene TRBV7-2 combines with J gene TRBJ2-3; weak D call: TRBD2 (6 bases). Germline V gene lookup returns CDR1 SGHTA and CDR2 FQGNSA. V was pared by 6 bases and J by 0 bases, with 22 bases between. The CDR3 is 18 residues long. CDR3 sequence (DNA): TGTGCCAGCAGACCGCCCCCGTCTTCGGGGGAAAGCACAGATACGCAGTATTTT. Its translation: CASRPPPSSGESTDTQYF.

CDR3 DNA: TGCAGCGTTGAAGATCACGGGAAGGGCCCCGGGGAGCTGTTTTTT. Protein product: CSVEDHGKGPGELFF. The chain couples TRBV29-1 to TRBJ2-2, with D perhaps matching TRBD2 (5 bases). V was clipped by 0 bases and J by 6 bases, with 14 bases between them. Per germline, CDR1 SQVTM and CDR2 ANQGSEA. CDR3 size: 15 residues.

This chain joins TRBV12-3 or TRBV12-4 and TRBJ2-3; D is unresolved. This CDR3 spans 13 amino acids. V gave up 6 bases and J gave up 2 bases, with 9 bases separating them. As DNA, the CDR3 is TGTGCCAGCAGCCCGACGAACACAGATACGCAGTATTTT. It specifies CASSPTNTDTQYF.

The chain joins TRBV20-1 to TRBJ2-1; TRBD2 might be the D (5 bases). The CDR3 is 10 residues long. V was pared by 3 bases and J by 13 bases, with 10 bases between. Germline loops: CDR1 DFQATT, CDR2 SNEGSKA (reference sequence). CDR3 region: CSASRGFQFF. In nucleotides, the CDR3 is TGCAGTGCTAGCCGGGGATTTCAGTTCTTC.

A word on this clonotype: With a much larger clone just one base away, this may be a read error. The rearrangement joins TRBV29-1 to TRBJ2-1; 7 bases match TRBD1. With 7 bases clipped from V and 7 bases from J, the junction kept 10 bases outside the gene matches. In germline, CDR1 is SQVTM, CDR2 ANQGSEA. This CDR3 spans 13 amino acids. The CDR3 nucleotides are TGCAGCGCTGATGCTGACAGGGAGAATGAGCAGTTCTTC. Its protein product is CSADADRENEQFF.

The chain links TRBV7-9 to TRBJ2-1, with D hard to call. The germline V gene encodes CDR1 SEHNR and CDR2 FQNEAQ (reference sequence). V was shortened by 1 base and J by 5 bases, with 6 bases between the two germline ends. The CDR3 consists of 13 residues. CDR3: CASSLGVNNEQFF. The CDR3 region has the DNA TGTGCCAGCAGCTTAGGAGTGAACAATGAGCAGTTCTTC.

CDR3 region: CAISDTGGNQPQHF. The CDR3 coding sequence is TGTGCCATCAGCGACACAGGGGGGAATCAGCCCCAGCATTTT. The chain is built from TRBV10-3 and TRBJ1-5; TRBD1 matches 8 bases. CDR1 ENHRY and CDR2 SYGVKD come from the germline V gene. The CDR3 runs to 14 residues. Trimming cost V 6 bases and J 4 bases; bases outside gene matches: 5.

The chain uses TRBV7-2 and TRBJ2-7; maybe TRBD2 (6 bases). Germline loops: CDR1 SGHTA, CDR2 FQGNSA. This CDR3 region has 14 residues. V was pared by 4 bases and J by 6 bases, with 16 bases between. DNA of the CDR3: TGTGCCAGCAGCTCGTACGTCAGGGAGGCCGAGCAGTACTTC. It encodes CASSSYVREAEQYF.

The V call is TRBV30, the J call TRBJ2-5; D possibly uses TRBD1 or TRBD2 (6 bases each). This CDR3 is 13 amino acids long. Trimming left V 2 bases short and J 5 bases short, with 12 bases between. The germline V gene has CDR1 GTSNPN and CDR2 SVGIG (reference sequence). CDR3 sequence: CAWSRGPTETQYF. In DNA, the CDR3 is TGTGCCTGGAGTCGGGGGCCCACGGAGACCCAGTACTTC.

As concerns this clonotype: The junction departs from the called germline gene at one end, perhaps through a read error. The rearrangement uses TRBV7-7 and TRBJ2-5; TRBD1 is a possible D gene (5 bases). CDR3 length equals 15 residues. Looked up from germline, CDR1 is SSHAT and CDR2 is FNYEAQ (reference sequence). This CDR3 reads CASSLEVAGHNEQYF. CDR3 bases: TGTGCTAGCAGCTTAGAGGTAGCAGGGCATAATGAGCAGTACTTC.

The sample holds a few counts of this clonotype. The chain carries TRBV27 and TRBJ2-7; no firm D call. The germline V and J ends were trimmed by 0 bases and 2 bases, with 11 bases remaining between them. There are 15 residues in the CDR3. Germline CDR1 and CDR2: MNHEY and SMNVEV (reference sequence). CDR3 coding DNA: TGTGCCAGCAGTTTATCGAACCCAAAAGCCTACGAGCAGTACTTC. This codes for CASSLSNPKAYEQYF.

The chain couples TRBV12-3 or TRBV12-4 to TRBJ1-5; weak D call: TRBD1 (5 bases). Between the trimmed V and J ends, which lost 7 bases and 0 bases, there was a span of 19 bases. This CDR3 spans 17 amino acids. The CDR3 DNA is TGTGCCAGCACCCGGAGGGGTTTGCACGATAGCAATCAGCCCCAGCATTTT. It codes for CASTRRGLHDSNQPQHF.

As regards this clonotype: A read error may account for a junction end that differs from germline. The chain uses TRBV24-1 and TRBJ2-2; D unresolved. CDR3 length: 16 amino acids. Germline assignment: CDR1 KGHDR and CDR2 SFDVKD. For the CDR3, the DNA is TGTGCCACCAGTGATGGTCAGAATCTGAACACTGGGGAGCTGTTTTTT. Its protein product is CATSDGQNLNTGELFF.

The chain couples TRBV18 to TRBJ2-5, with D perhaps being TRBD1 or TRBD2 (5 bases each). CDR1 KGHSH and CDR2 LQKENI come from the germline V gene. This CDR3 has 15 amino acids. V shed 2 bases and J shed 5 bases, with 15 bases lying between them. The DNA of the CDR3 is TGTGCCAGCTCACCAAACGGCCAGGGAGTGGAGACCCAGTACTTC. Translating it yields CASSPNGQGVETQYF.

The genes are TRBV7-6 and TRBJ1-1, with D possibly TRBD1 on 6 matching bases. CDR1 and CDR2 from the germline V gene are SGHVS and FNYEAQ. V lost 4 bases and J 1 base, leaving 13 bases between the germline ends. The CDR3 has 15 residues. This CDR3 reads CASSSGPGANTEAFF. For the CDR3, the DNA is TGTGCCAGCAGCTCAGGACCGGGGGCGAACACTGAAGCTTTCTTT. Full variable domain (rest looked up from reference TRBV7-6 and TRBJ1-1): GAGVSQSPRYKVTKRGQDVALRCDPISGHVSLYWYRQALGQGPEFLTYFNYEAQQDKSGLPNDRFSAERPEGSISTLTIQRTEQRDSAMYRCASSSGPGANTEAFFGQGTRLTVV.